Below are 29 T cell receptor beta chains sequenced from a single sample in a study of cytomegalovirus exposure and HLA in healthy donors (dated by TCRdb to about 2017). The library was built by means of the immunoSEQ multiplex PCR assay. TCRdb stores this immuneACCESS table with in-frame sequences only. Part of the clones is absent; in the studies checked, under half of the shortfall reflects unresolved V genes, and no reason is known for the rest. The sample table holds 70,000 or so clones, of which roughly 92% were seen once. 1.5% to 2% of the sample is taken by the ten largest. Sequenced material: PBMCs. These receptors were collected from a woman aged 18-35 years in good health and CMV-seropositive.

The chain employs TRBV9 and TRBJ2-1; 10 bases align to TRBD2. Germline CDR1 reads SGDLS; CDR2 reads YYNGEE. The length of the CDR3 is 16 residues. Unmatched junction bases numbered 9, after V lost 0 bases and J lost 9 bases. The CDR3 sequence is CASSVVSSGGFGEQFF. As DNA, the CDR3 is TGTGCCAGCAGCGTAGTAAGTAGCGGGGGGTTCGGTGAGCAGTTCTTC. Based on the CDR3 plus reference TRBV9 and TRBJ2-1, the full variable domain is DSGVTQTPKHLITATGQRVTLRCSPRSGDLSVYWYQQSLDQGLQFLIQYYNGEERAKGNILERFSAQQFPDLHSELNLSSLELGDSALYFCASSVVSSGGFGEQFFGPGTRLTVL.

This clone was recorded only once. The J gene is TRBJ1-1, the V gene TRBV29-1; D remains unclear. V was clipped by 6 bases and J by 6 bases, with 23 bases between them. This CDR3 contains 15 residues. The germline V gene has CDR1 SQVTM and CDR2 ANQGSEA. The DNA of the CDR3 is TGCAGCGTCCTCCCCGCCGACTCATTACATGCTGAAGCTTTCTTT. This sequence encodes CSVLPADSLHAEAFF.

The V and J genes are TRBV15 and TRBJ1-1; D is perhaps TRBD1 (5 bases). CDR1 LNHNV and CDR2 YYDKDF come from the germline V gene (reference sequence). The length of the CDR3 is 12 residues. V lost 3 bases, J lost 7 bases, and 9 bases lay in between. The CDR3 DNA reads as TGTGCCACCAGCAGGGTTGACAGTGAAGCTTTCTTT. This gives the protein CATSRVDSEAFF. Using reference TRBV15 and TRBJ1-1 for the parts outside the CDR3, the full variable domain is DAMVIQNPRYQVTQFGKPVTLSCSQTLNHNVMYWYQQKSSQAPKLLFHYYDKDFNNEADTPDNFQSRRPNTSFCFLDIRSPGLGDTAMYLCATSRVDSEAFFGQGTRLTVV.

This clone occurred once. The chain employs TRBV29-1 and TRBJ2-1, with 7 positions matching TRBD2. The V gene's germline CDR1 is SQVTM and CDR2 ANQGSEA. Unmatched junction bases numbered 12, after V lost 7 bases and J lost 6 bases. The CDR3 runs to 14 residues. The DNA of the CDR3 is TGCAGCGCCGCCGGGACTACCTCGCTCAATGAGCAGTTCTTC. Amino acid sequence: CSAAGTTSLNEQFF.

The rearrangement uses TRBV11-2 and TRBJ2-3; 9 bases line up with TRBD2. Germline V CDR1 and CDR2: SGHAT, FQNNGV. The V gene end was trimmed by 4 bases and the J gene end by 3 bases; junction bases not matched to a gene: 2. The CDR3 totals 14 residues. The CDR3 sequence is CASSSGLATDTQYF. CDR3 nucleotide sequence: TGTGCCAGCAGCTCGGGACTAGCAACAGATACGCAGTATTTT.

V usage is TRBV5-1 and J usage is TRBJ1-1; 7 positions match TRBD1. V trimming: 4 bases; J trimming: 10 bases; junction bases outside the gene matches: 4. Per the germline V gene, CDR1 is SGHRS and CDR2 is YFSETQ. The CDR3 runs to 11 residues. CDR3 in amino acids: CASSAQGPAFF. The CDR3 nucleotides are TGCGCCAGCAGCGCACAGGGGCCAGCTTTCTTT.

This chain uses TRBV9 with TRBJ2-1, with D uncertain. Between the trimmed V and J ends, which lost 0 bases and 4 bases, there was a span of 11 bases. Germline-derived CDR1 and CDR2 are SGDLS and YYNGEE. The CDR3 is 15 residues long. The CDR3 region has the DNA TGTGCCAGCAGCGTAGACGAGACACCTTACAATGAGCAGTTCTTC. Translation: CASSVDETPYNEQFF.

This sequence joins TRBV15 and TRBJ2-1; D gene unclear. The V end lost 3 bases, the J end lost 0 bases, and 6 bases lay between the germline ends. The germline V gene has CDR1 LNHNV and CDR2 YYDKDF (reference sequence). The CDR3 is 14 amino acids. The chain's CDR3 is CATSSVNSYNEQFF. As DNA, the CDR3 is TGTGCCACCAGCAGCGTAAACTCCTACAATGAGCAGTTCTTC.

There are many counts of this clone. V and J are TRBV30 and TRBJ2-3; 8 nucleotides line up with TRBD2. This CDR3 comprises 15 residues. Unmatched junction bases numbered 12, after V lost 5 bases and J lost 5 bases. Per germline, CDR1 GTSNPN and CDR2 SVGIG (reference sequence). CDR3 residues: CAWLGAGGRVDTQYF. DNA of the CDR3: TGTGCCTGGCTCGGGGCGGGAGGCAGGGTAGATACGCAGTATTTT.

J is TRBJ2-1 and V is TRBV19; weak D call: TRBD1 (5 bases). Deletions cut 5 bases from V and 7 bases from J, with 6 bases between. The CDR3 loop spans 11 amino acids. CDR1 LNHDA and CDR2 SQIVND come from the germline V gene (reference sequence). CDR3 in amino acids: CASSQGNEQFF. The CDR3 DNA reads as TGTGCCAGTAGTCAGGGAAATGAGCAGTTCTTC. Full variable domain (rest looked up from reference TRBV19 and TRBJ2-1): DGGITQSPKYLFRKEGQNVTLSCEQNLNHDAMYWYRQDPGQGLRLIYYSQIVNDFQKGDIAEGYSVSREKKESFPLTVTSAQKNPTAFYLCASSQGNEQFFGPGTRLTVL.

The rearrangement links TRBV5-6 to TRBJ1-1; weak D call: TRBD1 (6 bases). V was cut by 4 bases and J by 2 bases, with 18 bases left in between. This CDR3 contains 16 residues. Germline values: CDR1 SGHDT, CDR2 YYEEEE. The CDR3 DNA sequence: TGTGCCAGCAGCGCATCTGGGAAGGGGGATAACACTGAAGCTTTCTTT. Translated, it gives CASSASGKGDNTEAFF.

The chain recombines TRBV5-1 with TRBJ2-7; unclear D gene. Germline CDR1 reads SGHRS; CDR2 reads YFSETQ. V was cut by 5 bases and J by 0 bases, with 15 bases left in between. The CDR3 has 15 residues. CDR3 nucleotides: TGCGCCAGCAGACCTGAACCGAGAAGCTCCTACGAGCAGTACTTC. Amino acids: CASRPEPRSSYEQYF.

This clone turned up a few times. The rearrangement joins TRBV18 to TRBJ1-5; maybe TRBD1 (5 bases). Trimming shortened V by 6 bases and J by 4 bases, and 16 bases separated the two germline ends. Per the germline V gene, CDR1 is KGHSH and CDR2 is LQKENI. This CDR3 contains 15 residues. In DNA form, the CDR3 reads TGTGCCAGCTCGCCTGGGGTCGGGGGGAATCAGCCCCAGCATTTT. It specifies CASSPGVGGNQPQHF.

For the CDR3, the DNA is TGCGCCAGCAGCCCCCGAGGACAAGGGCTCTATGGCTACACCTTC. As protein: CASSPRGQGLYGYTF. The chain uses TRBV4-3 and TRBJ1-2, with D tentatively TRBD1 (5 bases). This CDR3 region has 15 residues. The V and J ends lost 4 bases and 4 bases respectively, with 16 bases between them. CDR1 LGHNA and CDR2 YSLEER come from the germline V gene.

The rearrangement joins TRBV19 to TRBJ1-1, with D tentatively TRBD1 (6 bases). CDR1 is LNHDA, CDR2 SQIVND, per germline (reference sequence). V lost 3 bases, J lost 1 base, and 18 bases lay in between. This CDR3 comprises 17 residues. This CDR3 reads CASSIPYRDTKNTEAFF. As DNA, the CDR3 is TGTGCCAGTAGTATCCCGTACCGGGACACTAAGAACACTGAAGCTTTCTTT.

DNA for the CDR3: TGTGCCAGCAGTTACATTCGGACAGGGAACACCGGGGAGCTGTTTTTT. This codes for CASSYIRTGNTGELFF. The chain has TRBV27 and TRBJ2-2; 7 nucleotides agree with TRBD1. Looked up from germline, CDR1 is MNHEY and CDR2 is SMNVEV (reference sequence). This CDR3 is built from 16 residues. V shed 4 bases, J shed 1 base, and the junction held 6 bases outside the gene matches.

The rearrangement links TRBV18 to TRBJ1-1; D might be TRBD1 (5 bases). Trimming removed 3 bases from V and 0 bases from J, with 8 bases in between. Germline lookup yields CDR1 KGHSH and CDR2 LQKENI. The CDR3 sequence is 14 residues long. The CDR3 DNA reads TGTGCCAGCTCACCGGGGCGTATGAACACTGAAGCTTTCTTT. This encodes CASSPGRMNTEAFF.

This chain joins TRBV25-1 and TRBJ2-3; possibly TRBD1 for D (6 bases). The CDR3 contains 14 residues. Germline-derived CDR1 and CDR2 are MGHDK and SYGVNS. V lost 8 bases, J lost 0 bases, and 12 bases lay in between. CDR3 sequence (DNA): TGTGCCAGCCGAAGACAGGCGAGCACAGATACGCAGTATTTT. Protein sequence: CASRRQASTDTQYF. Complete variable domain (other parts from reference TRBV25-1 and TRBJ2-3): EADIYQTPRYLVIGTGKKITLECSQTMGHDKMYWYQQDPGMELHLIHYSYGVNSTEKGDLSSESTVSRIRTEHFPLTLESARPSHTSQYLCASRRQASTDTQYFGPGTRLTVL.

The chain couples TRBV5-1 to TRBJ1-6, with D perhaps TRBD1 (5 bases). The CDR3 runs to 15 residues. The germline CDR1 and CDR2 sequences are SGHRS and YFSETQ. The V and J ends lost 4 bases and 8 bases respectively, with 16 bases between them. CDR3 nucleotides: TGCGCCAGCAGCCCGCAGGGCACAGCTGATTCACCCCTCCACTTT. Translation gives CASSPQGTADSPLHF.

The chain is built from TRBV2 and TRBJ2-5; a possible D gene is TRBD1 (5 bases). Trimming pared 6 bases from V and 4 bases from J, leaving 12 bases between. This CDR3 has 13 amino acids. The germline gives CDR1 SNHLY, CDR2 FYNNEI. The CDR3: CASSIGQPETQYF. The CDR3 DNA reads TGTGCCAGCAGCATAGGACAACCAGAGACCCAGTACTTC.

The chain combines TRBV4-1 with TRBJ2-1; 13 bases agree with TRBD2. The germline gives CDR1 MGHRA, CDR2 YSYEKL. The CDR3 is 18 residues long. V shed 2 bases, J shed 3 bases, and the junction held 7 bases outside the gene matches. Here the CDR3 DNA reads TGCGCCAGCAGCCAAACCGCCGGGACTAGCGGGATCTACAATGAGCAGTTCTTC. Amino acid sequence: CASSQTAGTSGIYNEQFF.

V gene TRBV10-2 combines with J gene TRBJ2-7; 9 nucleotides match TRBD1. V was clipped by 3 bases and J by 5 bases; unmatched bases: 2. Looked up from germline, CDR1 is WSHSY and CDR2 is SAAADI. This CDR3 spans 13 amino acids. CDR3 coding DNA: TGCGCCAGCAGTGACAGGACAGGGGACGAGCAGTACTTC. Translating gives CASSDRTGDEQYF.

The CDR3 DNA reads as TGTGCCAGCACAGGGGGCGGCCGACACGAGCAGTACTTC. It is translated as CASTGGGRHEQYF. V usage is TRBV27 and J usage is TRBJ2-7; 8 bases fit TRBD1. This CDR3 is built from 13 residues. V trimming: 7 bases; J trimming: 5 bases; junction bases outside the gene matches: 7. Germline assignment: CDR1 MNHEY and CDR2 SMNVEV (reference sequence).

This clone has more than one count but fewer than ten. The chain carries TRBV2 and TRBJ2-7; D uncertain. Trimming took off 3 bases at V and 3 bases at J, with 12 bases between the two ends. The CDR3 loop spans 14 amino acids. The germline V gene encodes CDR1 SNHLY and CDR2 FYNNEI. The CDR3 bases are TGTGCCAGCAGTGAGAGCTTATCCCACTACGAGCAGTACTTC. Translated, it gives CASSESLSHYEQYF.

Here the CDR3 DNA reads TGTGCCAGCAGCTTAGGGGACAGGGGCACAGATACGCAGTATTTT. It codes for CASSLGDRGTDTQYF. The chain carries TRBV11-3 and TRBJ2-3, with 9 bases lining up with TRBD1. The CDR3 runs 15 residues. With 1 base clipped from V and 1 base from J, the junction kept 0 bases outside the gene matches. CDR1 is SGHNT and CDR2 is YENEEA in the germline V gene.

The chain links TRBV2 to TRBJ2-1; no definite D call. The V gene's germline CDR1 is SNHLY and CDR2 FYNNEI. The CDR3 length is 15 residues. The V end was cut by 5 bases, the J end by 0 bases, with 11 bases between. CDR3 coding DNA: TGTGCCAGCAGTTCAGACTTGACCTCCTACAATGAGCAGTTCTTC. Amino acid sequence: CASSSDLTSYNEQFF.

This CDR3 reads CASSELGQGYYGYTF. CDR3 in DNA: TGTGCCAGCAGTGAATTGGGACAGGGGTACTATGGCTACACCTTC. This chain links TRBV6-1 with TRBJ1-2, with TRBD1 identical over 10 bases. The CDR3 is made up of 15 amino acids. Germline assignment: CDR1 MNHNS and CDR2 SASEGT. The ends lost 2 bases at V and 3 bases at J; junction bases unmatched: 3.

This clone was detected only once. V gene TRBV10-1 combines with J gene TRBJ1-6, with 8 bases identical to TRBD1. V shed 0 bases and J 10 bases; nucleotides not matched to a gene: 5. The CDR3 covers 15 residues. CDR1 is WNHNN, CDR2 SYGVQD, per germline (reference sequence). The CDR3 sequence is CASSESTGGSSPLHF. The DNA for the CDR3 is TGCGCCAGCAGTGAGTCAACAGGGGGGAGCTCACCCCTCCACTTT.

This chain connects TRBV11-2 to TRBJ2-7; 15 bases fit TRBD2. The length of the CDR3 is 17 residues. CDR1 is SGHAT, CDR2 FQNNGV, per germline. Unmatched junction bases numbered 5, after V lost 4 bases and J lost 1 base. In DNA, the CDR3 is TGTGCCAGCAGCTCCCCGGGACTAGCGGGAGGTTCCTACGAGCAGTACTTC. Translated: CASSSPGLAGGSYEQYF.